This T cell receptor beta chain was sequenced in a study of early T cells in non-severe SARS-CoV-2 infection. Study summary: The chains were unpaired, and the sequenced material was bulk RNA from unsorted whole blood. Overall study findings and caveats: Clonotype matching in VDJdb favored anti-spike CD8 responses and did not capture private and CD4 specificities.

A note on this clonotype: The antigen is unknown.

V was shortened by 3 bases and J by 5 bases, with 11 bases between the two germline ends. The CDR3 contains 14 residues. Germline V gene lookup returns CDR1 DFQATT and CDR2 SNEGSKA (reference sequence). Tagging with unique molecular identifiers was applied to individual cDNA molecules. TCRdb re-called the 5' RACE reads through MiXCR, storing one row per CDR3 protein. The sample consists of some 87,000 distinct CDR3 sequences, 9.5% to 15% of them appearing once. J is TRBJ1-6 and V is TRBV20-1, with D maybe TRBD1 (6 bases). The sequence was obtained from an adult who was a healthcare worker with PCR-confirmed SARS-CoV-2 infection or an uninfected control (not recorded which). Sequences were obtained from whole blood. The CDR3 region has the DNA TGCAGTGCTAGGGACTACAGGGATAATTCACCCCTCCACTTT. Protein sequence: CSARDYRDNSPLHF.